This entry concerns a single T cell receptor (beta chain). Authors' analysis steps: The authors estimated nucleated cell counts from reference gene primer amplification. TCRdb's table, derived via immunoSEQ multiplex PCR, lists solely in-frame clones and lacks some. V, J and clone size were drawn from that table, and D and trimming were deduced from the DNA. The table lists fewer than 250,000 clones, around nine tenths of them singletons. Trimming removed 2 bases from V and 5 bases from J, with 16 bases in between. The CDR3 spans 15 residues. In germline, CDR1 is SGDLS, CDR2 YYNGEE. This sample is drawn from a study of blood T cell repertoires in COVID-19. In the study overall: T cells, B-cell-depleted T cells, or PBMCs provided the cDNA or gDNA that served as material.

The receptor was isolated from an older woman with acute or convalescent COVID-19. The sequencing input was peripheral blood. The rearrangement uses TRBV9 and TRBJ1-1; a weak D match, TRBD1 (6 bases). CDR3 in amino acids: CASSVATGRGTEAFF. The CDR3 coding sequence is TGTGCCAGCAGCGTCGCTACAGGGAGGGGTACTGAAGCTTTCTTT.